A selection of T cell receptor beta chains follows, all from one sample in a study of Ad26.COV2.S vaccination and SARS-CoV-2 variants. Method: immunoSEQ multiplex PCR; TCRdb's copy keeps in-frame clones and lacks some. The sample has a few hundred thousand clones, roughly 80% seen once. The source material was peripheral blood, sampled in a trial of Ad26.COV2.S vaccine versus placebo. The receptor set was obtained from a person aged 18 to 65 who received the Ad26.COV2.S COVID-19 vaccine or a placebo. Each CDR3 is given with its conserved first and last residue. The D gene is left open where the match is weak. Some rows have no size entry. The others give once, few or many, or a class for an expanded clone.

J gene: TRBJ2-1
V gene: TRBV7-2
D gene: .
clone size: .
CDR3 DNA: TGTGCCAGCAGGACCTACCGGAGCTCCTACAATGAGCAGTTCTTC
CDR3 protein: CASRTYRSSYNEQFF

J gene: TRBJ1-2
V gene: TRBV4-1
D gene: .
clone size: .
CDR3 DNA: TGCGCCAGCAGCCGCTTACCGGGACTCCTTTTTGGCTACACCTTC
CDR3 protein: CASSRLPGLLFGYTF

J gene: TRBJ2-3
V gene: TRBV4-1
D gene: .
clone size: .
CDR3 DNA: TGCGCCAGCAGCCAAGACCCTAGCACAGATACGCAGTATTTT
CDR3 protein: CASSQDPSTDTQYF

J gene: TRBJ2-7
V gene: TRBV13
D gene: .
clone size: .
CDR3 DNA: TGTGCCAGCAGCCCTCGGAGCTCTACCTACGAGCAGTACTTC
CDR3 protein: CASSPRSSTYEQYF

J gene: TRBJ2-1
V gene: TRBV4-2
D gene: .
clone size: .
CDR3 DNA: TGTGCCAGCAGCCAAGAAGGGTATGAGCAGTTCTTC
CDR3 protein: CASSQEGYEQFF

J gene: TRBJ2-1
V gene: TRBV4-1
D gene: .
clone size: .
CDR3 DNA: TGCGCCAGCACCCCCCGGGGGACCCAGAGCTCCTACAATGAGCAGTTCTTC
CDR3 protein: CASTPRGTQSSYNEQFF

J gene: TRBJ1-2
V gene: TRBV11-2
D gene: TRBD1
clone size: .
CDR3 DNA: TGTGCCAGCAGCGCCGGACAGGGGTACGGCTACACCTTC
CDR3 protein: CASSAGQGYGYTF

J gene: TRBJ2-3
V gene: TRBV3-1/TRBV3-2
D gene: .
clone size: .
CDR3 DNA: TGTGCCAGCAGCCAGCGGGCAGATACGCAGTATTTT
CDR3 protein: CASSQRADTQYF

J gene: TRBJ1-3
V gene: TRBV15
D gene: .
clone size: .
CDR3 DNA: TGTGCCACCAGCAGAGAGGGACGGGCGGGAAACACCATATATTTT
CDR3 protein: CATSREGRAGNTIYF

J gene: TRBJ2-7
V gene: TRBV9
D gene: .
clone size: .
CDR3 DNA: TGTGCCAGCAGCGTAGGGGGGGACAGCTACGAGCAGTACTTC
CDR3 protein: CASSVGGDSYEQYF

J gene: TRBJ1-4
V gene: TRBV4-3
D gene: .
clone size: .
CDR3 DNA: TGCGCCAGCAGCCAACTGGCAGCGACTAATGAAAAACTGTTTTTT
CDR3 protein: CASSQLAATNEKLFF

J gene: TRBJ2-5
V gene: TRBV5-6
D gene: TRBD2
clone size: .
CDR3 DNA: TGTGCCAGCAGCTTTGTACCACGGGGGGGCCTGGAGACCCAGTACTTC
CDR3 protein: CASSFVPRGGLETQYF

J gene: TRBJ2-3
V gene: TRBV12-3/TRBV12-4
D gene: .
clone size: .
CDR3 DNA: TGTGCCAGCAGTTTTGCGTATGCAGATACGCAGTATTTT
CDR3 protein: CASSFAYADTQYF

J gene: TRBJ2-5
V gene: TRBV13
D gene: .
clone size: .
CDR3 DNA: TGTGCCAGCAGCTCGGGACTGGCACAAGAGACCCAGTACTTC
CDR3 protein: CASSSGLAQETQYF

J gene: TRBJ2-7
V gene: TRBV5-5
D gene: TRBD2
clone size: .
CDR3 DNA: TGTGCCAGCAGTTCCGGACTAGCCCAGATCTACGAGCAGTACTTC
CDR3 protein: CASSSGLAQIYEQYF

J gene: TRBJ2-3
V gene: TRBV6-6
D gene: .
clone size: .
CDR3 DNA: TGTGCCAGCATAATTGGTGGCACAGATACGCAGTATTTT
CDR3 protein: CASIIGGTDTQYF

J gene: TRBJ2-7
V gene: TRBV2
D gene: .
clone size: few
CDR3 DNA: TGTGCCAGCAGGTTTTACAGGACAACCTACGAGCAGTACTTC
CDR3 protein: CASRFYRTTYEQYF

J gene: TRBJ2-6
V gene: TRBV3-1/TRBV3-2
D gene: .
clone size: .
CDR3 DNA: TGTGCCAGCAGCCAAGGAGTGGGATTTGGGGCCAACGTCCTGACTTTC
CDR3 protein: CASSQGVGFGANVLTF

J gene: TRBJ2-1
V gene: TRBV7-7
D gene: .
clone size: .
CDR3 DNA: TGTGCCAGCAGCTTAGCAGGGGGTCGTTATAGTGAGCAGTTCTTC
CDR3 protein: CASSLAGGRYSEQFF

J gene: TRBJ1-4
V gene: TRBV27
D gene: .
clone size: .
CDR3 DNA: TGTGCCAGCAGTTTGAGAGGGGAGGGTGAAAAACTGTTTTTT
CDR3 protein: CASSLRGEGEKLFF

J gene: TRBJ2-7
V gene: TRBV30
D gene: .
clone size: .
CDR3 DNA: TGTGCCTGGAGTGTACGGTTCGTCTACGAGCAGTACTTC
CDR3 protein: CAWSVRFVYEQYF

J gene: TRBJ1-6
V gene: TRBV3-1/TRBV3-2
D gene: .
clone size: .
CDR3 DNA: TGTGCCAGCAGCCAAGGGCTCAAGGGGGGCCCAAGACCGAATTCACCCCTCCACTTT
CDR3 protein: CASSQGLKGGPRPNSPLHF

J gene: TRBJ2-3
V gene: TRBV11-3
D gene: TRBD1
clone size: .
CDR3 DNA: TGTGCCAGCAGCTCCAGGACAGGGGGCACAGATACGCAGTATTTT
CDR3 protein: CASSSRTGGTDTQYF

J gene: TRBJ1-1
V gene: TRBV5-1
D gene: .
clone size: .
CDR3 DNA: TGCGCCAGCACCCGGGAGAACACTGAAGCTTTCTTT
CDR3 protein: CASTRENTEAFF

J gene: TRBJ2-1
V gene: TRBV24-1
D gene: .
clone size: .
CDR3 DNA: TGTGCCACCAGTGATAGGTATGAGCAGTTCTTC
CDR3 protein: CATSDRYEQFF

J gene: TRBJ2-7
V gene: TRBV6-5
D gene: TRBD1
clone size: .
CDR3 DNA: TGTGCCAGCAACTCCCCGACAGGGGCCCACGAGCAGTACTTC
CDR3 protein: CASNSPTGAHEQYF

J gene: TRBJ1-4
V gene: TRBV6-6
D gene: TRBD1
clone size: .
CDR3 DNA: TGTGCCAGCAGTCAGGGACAGTTAACTAATGAAAAACTGTTTTTT
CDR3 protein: CASSQGQLTNEKLFF

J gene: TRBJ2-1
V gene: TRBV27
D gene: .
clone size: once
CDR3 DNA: TGTGCCAGCAGTTCGGCAGGTAGGGGGTACAATGAGCAGTTCTTC
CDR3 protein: CASSSAGRGYNEQFF

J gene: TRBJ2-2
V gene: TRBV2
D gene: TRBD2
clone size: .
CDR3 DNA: TGTGCCAGCGCGGCTAGCGGGGCGAACACCGGGGAGCTGTTTTTT
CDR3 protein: CASAASGANTGELFF

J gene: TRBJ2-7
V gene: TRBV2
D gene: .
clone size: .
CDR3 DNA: TGTGCCAGCAGTGAGGGACTCCAGCTGCGGGAGCAGTACTTC
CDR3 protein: CASSEGLQLREQYF

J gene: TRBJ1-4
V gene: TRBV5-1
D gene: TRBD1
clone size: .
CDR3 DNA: TGCGCCAGCAGCTTGGGGACAGGGGAAGGAAAACTGTTTTTT
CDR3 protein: CASSLGTGEGKLFF

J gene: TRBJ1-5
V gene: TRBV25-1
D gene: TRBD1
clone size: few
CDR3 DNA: TGTGCCAGCAGCGTGACAGGGATTAATCAGCCCCAGCATTTT
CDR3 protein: CASSVTGINQPQHF

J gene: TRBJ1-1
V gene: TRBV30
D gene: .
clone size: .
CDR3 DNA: TGTGCCTGGAGTCTAGGGACATACAAGCGAGCTTTCTTT
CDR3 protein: CAWSLGTYKRAFF

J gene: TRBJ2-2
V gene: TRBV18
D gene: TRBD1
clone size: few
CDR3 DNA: TGTGCCAGCTCCGAGGGACAGGGTCGGACCGGGGAGCTGTTTTTT
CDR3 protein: CASSEGQGRTGELFF

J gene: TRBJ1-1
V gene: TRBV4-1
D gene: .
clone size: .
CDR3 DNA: TGCGCCACCAAAGCGACAGCCAGTCCTGCGAACACTGAAGCTTTCTTT
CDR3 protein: CATKATASPANTEAFF

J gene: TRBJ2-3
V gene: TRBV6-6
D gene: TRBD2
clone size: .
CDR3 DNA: TGTGCCAGCAGTTACTCCGGACTAGCAACAGATACGCAGTATTTT
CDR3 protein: CASSYSGLATDTQYF

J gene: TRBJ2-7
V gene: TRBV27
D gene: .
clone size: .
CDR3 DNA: TGTGCCAGCAGTTTCGGGCAAAAGGCCTACGAGCAGTACTTC
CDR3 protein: CASSFGQKAYEQYF

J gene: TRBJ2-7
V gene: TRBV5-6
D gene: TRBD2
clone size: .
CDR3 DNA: TGTGCCAGCAGCTCAAGAGCGGGATACGCCTTGGGTTACGAGCAGTACTTC
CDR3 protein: CASSSRAGYALGYEQYF